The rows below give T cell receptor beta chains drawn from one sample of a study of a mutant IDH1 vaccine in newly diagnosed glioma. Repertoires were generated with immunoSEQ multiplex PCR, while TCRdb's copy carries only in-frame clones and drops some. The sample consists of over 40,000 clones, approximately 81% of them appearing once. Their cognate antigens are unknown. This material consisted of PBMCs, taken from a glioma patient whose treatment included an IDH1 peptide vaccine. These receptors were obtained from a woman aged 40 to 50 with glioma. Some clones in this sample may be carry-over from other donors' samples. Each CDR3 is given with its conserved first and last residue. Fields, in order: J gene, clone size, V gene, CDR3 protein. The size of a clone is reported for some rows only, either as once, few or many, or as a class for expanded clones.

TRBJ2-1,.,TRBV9,CASRSGGPEQFF
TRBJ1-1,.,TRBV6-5,CASSYSPDPNTEAFF
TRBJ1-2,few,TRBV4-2,CASSPPGQLYGYTF
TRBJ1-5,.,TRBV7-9,CASSRTGEFDQPQHF
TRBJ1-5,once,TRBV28,CASSTRLDQPQHF
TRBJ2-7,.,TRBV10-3,CAISESRQSTYEQYF
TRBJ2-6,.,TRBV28,CASSGVSGANVLTF
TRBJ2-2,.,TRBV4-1,CASSQGGTGFTGELFF
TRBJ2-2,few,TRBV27,CASSSGTAPTGELFF
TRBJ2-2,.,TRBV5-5,CASSSYRGTGELFF
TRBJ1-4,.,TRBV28,CASSSSGQGDRNEKLFF
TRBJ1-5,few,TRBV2,CASSEWAGTNQPQHF
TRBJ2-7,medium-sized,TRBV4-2,CASSPGTSGGADEQYF
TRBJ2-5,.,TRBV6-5,CASSRGGLGGETQYF
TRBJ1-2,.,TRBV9,CASSLGLDSNYGYTF
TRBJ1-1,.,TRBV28,CASSPRTGVAFF
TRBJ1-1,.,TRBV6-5,CASSSDGEAFF
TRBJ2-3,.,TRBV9,CASSALLTGDTQYF
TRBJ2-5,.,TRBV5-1,CASSLGQGVRQETQYF
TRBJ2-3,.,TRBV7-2,CASSLEGMRDTQYF
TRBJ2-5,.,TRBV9,CASSFGGQETQYF
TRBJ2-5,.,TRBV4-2,CASSQGGPTETQYF
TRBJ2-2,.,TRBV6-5,CASSYTLMGMAGELFF
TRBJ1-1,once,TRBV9,CASSSPEDTEAFF
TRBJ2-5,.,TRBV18,CASSPRASSLETQYF
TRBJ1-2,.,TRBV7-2,CASSLHTGGGIYGYTF
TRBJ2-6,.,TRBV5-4,CASSSSIADSGANVLTF
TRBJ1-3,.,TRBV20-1,CSAREGGTIYF
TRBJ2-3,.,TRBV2,CASRTSPSTDTQYF